The 8 T cell receptor beta chains below were found in one sample sequenced in a study of blood T cell repertoires in COVID-19. Data came from immunoSEQ multiplex PCR; TCRdb stores just in-frame clones and leaves some out. The table has some 90,000 clones, approximately 84% seen once. The specimen was peripheral blood. These receptors originate from a man in his sixties with acute or convalescent COVID-19.

This clone was observed a handful of times. The V call is TRBV6-2 or TRBV6-3, the J call TRBJ2-7, with a tentative D call TRBD1 (6 bases). Germline V lookup: CDR1 MNHEY, CDR2 SVGEGT. Deletions cut 5 bases from V and 3 bases from J, with 17 bases between. The CDR3 loop spans 15 amino acids. This CDR3 is CASSARQVGGYEQYF. In DNA, the CDR3 is TGTGCCAGCAGTGCCAGACAGGTGGGTGGCTACGAGCAGTACTTC.

The genes are TRBV24-1 and TRBJ1-1; 7 positions agree with TRBD1. The V gene's germline CDR1 is KGHDR and CDR2 SFDVKD. The CDR3 is 15 residues long. V gave up 3 bases and J gave up 1 base; unmatched junction bases: 4. DNA of the CDR3: TGTGCCACCAGTGATACAAGACAGGGGAACACTGAAGCTTTCTTT. Translated: CATSDTRQGNTEAFF.

The rearrangement links TRBV7-9 to TRBJ1-1, with D perhaps TRBD1 (5 bases). CDR1 is SEHNR and CDR2 is FQNEAQ in the germline V gene (reference sequence). The CDR3 extends over 13 amino acids. V lost 2 bases and J 5 bases, leaving 9 bases between the germline ends. CDR3 residues: CASSLIQGTEAFF. CDR3 DNA: TGTGCCAGCAGCTTAATTCAGGGAACTGAAGCTTTCTTT. Complete variable domain (other parts from reference TRBV7-9 and TRBJ1-1): DTGVSQNPRHKITKRGQNVTFRCDPISEHNRLYWYRQTLGQGPEFLTYFQNEAQLEKSRLLSDRFSAERPKGSFSTLEIQRTEQGDSAMYLCASSLIQGTEAFFGQGTRLTVV.

The J gene is TRBJ2-2, the V gene TRBV7-9; 11 nucleotides match TRBD2. Losses at the gene ends were 5 bases for V and 3 bases for J; bases not matched to a gene: 8. Germline assignment: CDR1 SEHNR and CDR2 FQNEAQ (reference sequence). The CDR3 is made up of 17 amino acids. CDR3 amino acids: CASSLEGLAVYTGELFF. CDR3 DNA sequence: TGTGCCAGCAGCCTAGAGGGACTAGCGGTATACACCGGGGAGCTGTTTTTT.

V is TRBV27 and J is TRBJ2-7, with 7 bases lining up with TRBD2. CDR1 and CDR2 (germline): MNHEY, SMNVEV (reference sequence). V was pared by 8 bases and J by 3 bases, with 7 bases of the junction left unmatched. This CDR3 has 13 amino acids. The CDR3 reads CASSWGEGYEQYF. Here the CDR3 DNA reads TGTGCCAGCTCGTGGGGGGAGGGCTACGAGCAGTACTTC.

The chain links TRBV14 to TRBJ2-6; no reliable D call. The CDR3 runs 14 residues. The V end lost 4 bases, the J end lost 0 bases, and 4 bases lay between the germline ends. The germline V gene has CDR1 SGHDN and CDR2 FVKESK. The CDR3 reads CASSPSSGANVLTF. Here the CDR3 DNA reads TGTGCCAGCAGCCCCTCCTCTGGGGCCAACGTCCTGACTTTC.

The chain has TRBV7-9 and TRBJ1-1; perhaps TRBD1 as D (5 bases). CDR1 is SEHNR, CDR2 FQNEAQ, per germline (reference sequence). The CDR3 has 13 residues. Trimming shortened V by 10 bases and J by 2 bases, and 14 bases separated the two germline ends. CDR3 region: CATPLGGNTEAFF. The CDR3 DNA follows: TGTGCCACCCCCTTGGGGGGTAACACTGAAGCTTTCTTT.

The chain is built from TRBV28 and TRBJ1-6; the match to TRBD1 covers 9 bases. The CDR3 runs 16 residues. Unmatched junction bases numbered 9, after V lost 3 bases and J lost 9 bases. Looked up from germline, CDR1 is MDHEN and CDR2 is SYDVKM. CDR3 protein: CASSFRMTGGGSPLHF. The CDR3, as DNA: TGTGCCAGCAGTTTTCGGATGACAGGGGGAGGTTCACCCCTCCACTTT.